This T cell receptor beta chain came from a study of T cells after yellow fever vaccination. Study-wide background: Fractions with few cells were prepared using SMART-Seq v4 Ultra Low Input.

Conversion of TCR transcripts into cDNA relied on 5'RACE template switching, which added a universal primer site and UMIs. TCRdb re-derived calls from the 5' RACE reads in MiXCR, one entry per CDR3 protein. The sample comprises some 500,000 distinct CDR3 sequences, less than 15% of which are singletons, and roughly an eighth rests with the top ten. This clonotype came up a few times. No antigen is known for it. Between the trimmed V and J ends, which lost 6 bases and 9 bases, there was a span of 15 bases. CDR3 length: 12 residues. Germline assignment: CDR1 DFQATT and CDR2 SNEGSKA (reference sequence). Study-wide findings and caveats: Researchers noted that a small share of clonotypes showed up in both CD4 and CD8 compartments. Weaker overall was a secondary response that nonetheless peaked faster, on day 5 versus 15.

The sequenced sample was PBMCs, obtained on the day of the yellow fever booster vaccination. V is TRBV20-1 and J is TRBJ2-1; D call uncertain. This receptor was identified in a man aged 25 to 45 who received the YFV17D yellow fever vaccine. Written as DNA, the CDR3 is TGCAGTGCCGGGCCCCCGGCCCCTGAGCAGTTCTTC. This encodes CSAGPPAPEQFF.